This TCR beta chain derives from a study of cytomegalovirus exposure and HLA in healthy donors. Study results and caveats: The study reported that TCR beta sequences accurately predicted HLA-A and HLA-B alleles in most subjects. Productive rates of about 87% or about 30% were seen for most TCR beta V segments in an earlier analysis. According to the study, 160 or so TCR beta chains were cytomegalovirus-associated.

While unrecorded immune exposures were likely, the donors were nominally healthy when sampled. Concerning this clone: Its antigen is not identified.

The primer mix had 60 Vbeta and 13 Jbeta primers. The table came from immunoSEQ multiplex PCR; TCRdb's copy has only in-frame clones and leaves some out. The table includes about 200,000 clones, 65% to 85% detected once. V gave up 5 bases and J gave up 4 bases; unmatched junction bases: 13. The CDR3 totals 17 residues. Germline V CDR1 and CDR2: MDHEN, SYDVKM. The sequenced sample was PBMCs. The chain couples TRBV28 to TRBJ1-4; 7 bases match TRBD1. The sequence derives from a young woman in good health and CMV-seronegative. The CDR3 bases are TGTGCCAGCAGTGGGACAGAGCTATCAACAGTTAATGAAAAACTGTTTTTT. Protein product: CASSGTELSTVNEKLFF.